Ten or more counts support the clone carrying this TCR beta chain. Antigen unknown. This sample is drawn from a study of human T cells and chemical hapten exposure. Findings and limits, study-wide: Expanded TCRs clustered into significantly more large CDR3 similarity groups than controls, the analysis revealed.

CDR3 length: 13 residues. The germline gives CDR1 SGHTA, CDR2 FQGNSA. Trimming shortened V by 1 base and J by 2 bases, and 5 bases separated the two germline ends. Time point noted: patch test 2, 6 weeks after DPC sensitization. Regarding treatment: therapeutic diphenylcyclopropenone sensitization with weekly scalp DPC. TCRdb ran MiXCR on the RACE reads and lists one entry per CDR3 protein. The repertoire consists of nearly 55,000 distinct CDR3 sequences, with around 9.4% occurring once and the leading ten covering around 1.6%. The TCR comes from a woman aged 50 to 60 with alopecia areata. Some clones in this sample may be carry-over from other donors' samples. The chain combines TRBV7-2 with TRBJ1-1, with D hard to call. Sequences were derived from whole blood, sampled in connection with sensitization to the hapten diphenylcyclopropenone (DPC). The CDR3 coding sequence is TGTGCCAGCAGCTTAGAAGCAAACACTGAAGCTTTCTTT. This encodes CASSLEANTEAFF.